This section outlines one T cell receptor beta chain sequence together with its context. Its antigen is still unknown. The data are from a study of CD8+ T cells in alopecia areata. Study-wide context: Those treated were given oral tofacitinib at 5 to 10 mg twice daily. General study findings and limits: Resident alphabeta T-cell populations of normal skin are likewise subject to sequencing in scalp samples.

cDNA prepared by RNA extraction and subsequent reverse transcription served as the template for sequencing. The protocol was immunoSEQ multiplex PCR, while the TCRdb copy is restricted to in-frame clones and leaves out a portion. The sample lists more than 200,000 clones, under 70% occurring once. From PBMCs, CD4+ and CD8+ T cells were sorted. The sequenced sample was CD4+ T cells sorted from blood, obtained at week 0. This TCR derives from a human donor with alopecia areata.

CDR3 residues: CAISRLAGYEQYF. CDR3 DNA: TGTGCCATCAGCCGTCTGGCGGGCTACGAGCAGTACTTC. The chain joins TRBV10-3 to TRBJ2-7; perhaps TRBD2 as D (5 bases). The germline V gene encodes CDR1 ENHRY and CDR2 SYGVKD. Trimming cost V 6 bases and J 3 bases, with 12 bases left between them. CDR3 size: 13 residues.